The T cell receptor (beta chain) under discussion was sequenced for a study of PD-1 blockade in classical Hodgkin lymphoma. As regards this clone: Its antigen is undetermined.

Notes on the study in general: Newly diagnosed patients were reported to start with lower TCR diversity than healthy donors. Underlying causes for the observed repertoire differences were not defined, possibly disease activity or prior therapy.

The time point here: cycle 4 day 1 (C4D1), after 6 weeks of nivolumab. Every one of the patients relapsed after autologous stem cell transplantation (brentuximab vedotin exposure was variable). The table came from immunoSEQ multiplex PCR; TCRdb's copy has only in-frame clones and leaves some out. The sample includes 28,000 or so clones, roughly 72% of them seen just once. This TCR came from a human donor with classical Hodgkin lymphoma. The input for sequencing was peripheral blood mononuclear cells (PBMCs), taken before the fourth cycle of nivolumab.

In DNA, the CDR3 is TGTGCCAGCAGCGTCCTCCGGGGGGATGGCTACACCTTC. Its protein is CASSVLRGDGYTF. This chain links TRBV9 with TRBJ1-2, with D possibly matching TRBD1 (5 bases). CDR3 length equals 13 residues. V was clipped by 2 bases and J by 6 bases, with 11 bases between them. Germline V lookup: CDR1 SGDLS, CDR2 YYNGEE.